The T cell receptor (beta chain) under discussion was sequenced for a study of cytomegalovirus exposure and HLA in healthy donors. General observations from the study: In vitro data verified a few CMV-associated chains as specific for CMV antigens. HLA restriction was apparent for most CMV-associated TCR beta chains in a later analysis. 150 or so TCR beta chains were listed as cytomegalovirus-associated.

The primer mix had 60 Vbeta and 13 Jbeta primers. TCRdb's table, derived via immunoSEQ multiplex PCR, lists solely in-frame clones and lacks some. The sample lists 90,000 to 120,000 clones, about 9.4% occurring once. Note on this clone: Its specificity is not known.

Donors counted as nominally healthy when sampled, yet unrecorded immune exposures were likely. CDR1 and CDR2 from the germline V gene are MNHNS and SASEGT. CDR3 size: 15 residues. V trimming: 4 bases; J trimming: 2 bases; junction bases outside the gene matches: 4. Sequencing was done on a sample of PBMCs. This chain joins TRBV6-1 and TRBJ2-7; 11 nucleotides line up with TRBD1. The TCR originated in a man aged 35 to 55 in good health and CMV-seropositive. DNA for the CDR3: TGTGCCAGCAGTGGAGGGACAGGGGGGGCCTACGAGCAGTACTTC. Protein sequence: CASSGGTGGAYEQYF.